These 22 T cell receptor beta chains came from one sample sequenced in a study of glioma-infiltrating T cells. TCR alpha and beta CDR3 regions were amplified from RNA using iRepertoire nested multiplex PCR. In TCRdb, the multiplex PCR reads were re-called with MiXCR into one record per CDR3 protein. The table has 150,000 to 200,000 distinct CDR3 sequences, roughly 32% seen once. Sequencing was carried out using glioma tissue, nonneoplastic brain tissue, or PBMCs (not recorded which). The origin of the receptors is a human donor with low-grade glioma or glioblastoma, undergoing nonglioma brain surgery, or in good health (not recorded which).

This clonotype was recorded many times. The rearrangement links TRBV28 to TRBJ1-2; D unresolved. CDR1 is MDHEN and CDR2 is SYDVKM in the germline V gene. Deletions cut 11 bases from V and 0 bases from J, with 7 bases between. This CDR3 is 11 amino acids long. The CDR3 region has the DNA TGTGCCCATCGGACTAACTATGGCTACACCTTC. It is translated as CAHRTNYGYTF.

The J gene is TRBJ2-2, the V gene TRBV12-3 or TRBV12-4, with D possibly TRBD1 on 6 matching bases. The CDR3 extends over 15 amino acids. Trimming took off 3 bases at V and 0 bases at J, with 8 bases between the two ends. This CDR3 reads CASSFQGSNTGELFF. The CDR3 region has the DNA TGTGCCAGCAGTTTTCAGGGGTCGAACACCGGGGAGCTGTTTTTT.

The chain employs TRBV29-1 and TRBJ2-7; TRBD1 matches 7 bases. CDR3 length equals 14 residues. Trimming removed 6 bases from V and 0 bases from J; junction bases left unmatched: 8. The germline V gene encodes CDR1 SQVTM and CDR2 ANQGSEA. The CDR3 DNA reads TGCAGCGTGAAGGCTGCAGGGGGCTCCTACGAGCAGTACTTC. Protein product: CSVKAAGGSYEQYF.

This clonotype was found many times. At one boundary the junction diverges from the germline segment, which might be a read error. This chain uses TRBV4-2 with TRBJ1-2; the match to TRBD1 covers 8 bases. Germline V CDR1 and CDR2: LGHNA, YNFKEQ. The length of the CDR3 is 17 residues. The CDR3 bases are TGTGCCAACAGCCAAGACGGGGGTAGGACAGGGATCTATGGCTACACCTTC. Protein sequence: CANSQDGGRTGIYGYTF.

In this sample, this clonotype turned up once. This may come from a read error, since a much larger clone is one base off. The gene calls are TRBV2 and TRBJ2-5; D tentatively fits TRBD1 or TRBD2 (7 bases each). Germline V gene data show CDR1 as SNHLY and CDR2 as FYNNEI. The CDR3 is 15 amino acids. The CDR3 region has the DNA TGTGCCAGCAGTGGAGCGGGACAGTTCCAAGAGACCCAGTGCTTC. This encodes CASSGAGQFQETQCF.

The V call is TRBV25-1, the J call TRBJ2-7, with 7 bases fitting TRBD2. V trimming: 10 bases; J trimming: 4 bases; junction bases outside the gene matches: 10. CDR3 length: 13 residues. CDR1 is MGHDK and CDR2 is SYGVNS in the germline V gene. The chain's CDR3 is CATQRDVEYEQYF. CDR3 nucleotide sequence: TGTGCCACCCAGCGGGATGTCGAGTACGAGCAGTACTTC.

The J gene is TRBJ2-7, the V gene TRBV27, with 7 bases that match TRBD1. Per the germline V gene, CDR1 is MNHEY and CDR2 is SMNVEV (reference sequence). Losses at the gene ends were 6 bases for V and 5 bases for J; bases not matched to a gene: 7. CDR3 length: 13 amino acids. The CDR3 protein is CASSLDRVHEQYF. DNA for the CDR3: TGTGCCAGCAGCCTCGACAGGGTTCACGAGCAGTACTTC.

This clonotype was counted many times. V is TRBV20-1 and J is TRBJ2-7, with D tentatively TRBD2 (5 bases). Germline assignment: CDR1 DFQATT and CDR2 SNEGSKA (reference sequence). This CDR3 has 14 amino acids. V shed 0 bases and J shed 5 bases, with 14 bases lying between them. This CDR3 is CSARDRTASDEQYF. CDR3 DNA: TGCAGTGCTAGAGATCGGACTGCCTCGGACGAGCAGTACTTC.

At least ten counts were recorded for this clonotype. The V call is TRBV7-2, the J call TRBJ2-7; TRBD2 agrees at 8 bases. The length of the CDR3 is 14 residues. Germline trimming cut 1 base from V and 4 bases from J; bases unmatched to any gene: 3. Germline CDR1 and CDR2: SGHTA and FQGNSA. The DNA for the CDR3 is TGTGCCAGCAGCTTAGACCTAGCGGGTTACGAGCAGTACTTC. Amino acid sequence: CASSLDLAGYEQYF.

The chain joins TRBV6-1 to TRBJ2-4; D not resolved. Germline V gene sequence: CDR1 MNHNS, CDR2 SASEGT. The CDR3 sequence is 15 residues long. V shed 2 bases and J shed 1 base, with 9 bases lying between them. CDR3 protein: CASSEIARAKNIQYF. Here the CDR3 DNA reads TGTGCCAGCAGTGAAATAGCCCGGGCCAAAAACATTCAGTACTTC.

This clonotype was seen only a few times. V and J are TRBV11-2 and TRBJ1-2; 8 bases fit TRBD1. The CDR3 has 15 amino acids. With 1 base clipped from V and 6 bases from J, the junction kept 7 bases outside the gene matches. CDR1 is SGHAT, CDR2 FQNNGV, per germline. CDR3 protein: CASSLGTGYMDGYTF. The DNA of the CDR3 is TGTGCCAGCAGCTTAGGGACAGGGTATATGGATGGCTACACCTTC.

This clonotype was detected only a few times. The junction departs from the called germline gene at one end, perhaps through a read error. V and J are TRBV19 and TRBJ2-2; 7 positions agree with TRBD1. This CDR3 spans 13 amino acids. Per the germline V gene, CDR1 is LNHDA and CDR2 is SQIVND (reference sequence). The DNA of the CDR3 is TGTGTCAGTAGGGGACAGACCACCGGGGAGCTGTTTTTT. Its protein is CVSRGQTTGELFF.

The sample holds many counts of this clonotype. V usage is TRBV20-1 and J usage is TRBJ1-1; 7 nucleotides match TRBD1. Germline CDR1 DFQATT, CDR2 SNEGSKA (reference sequence). Trimming removed 5 bases from V and 7 bases from J; junction bases left unmatched: 16. The CDR3 covers 15 residues. CDR3 nucleotide sequence: TGCAGTGCTCTCGATTGGGACAGCCCAAACCGTGAAGCTTTCTTT. Its protein product is CSALDWDSPNREAFF.

The chain has TRBV24-1 and TRBJ2-3; 15 positions match TRBD2. Germline V gene sequence: CDR1 KGHDR, CDR2 SFDVKD. The CDR3 extends over 17 amino acids. Germline trimming cut 5 bases from V and 5 bases from J; bases unmatched to any gene: 7. CDR3 protein: CATSGSGLAGGGDTQYF. The CDR3 nucleotides are TGTGCCACCAGTGGTTCGGGACTAGCGGGAGGAGGAGATACGCAGTATTTT.

A note on this clonotype: It is likely a read error, because the conserved phenylalanine at the end of the CDR3 is missing. The DNA for the CDR3 is TGCAGTGCTAGCGCCCTAGAGACCTACGAGCAGTACCTC. This sequence encodes CSASALETYEQYL. The chain has TRBV20-1 and TRBJ2-7; D is undetermined. Trimming pared 3 bases from V and 2 bases from J, leaving 11 bases between. The CDR3 is 13 amino acids. Germline V gives CDR1 DFQATT, CDR2 SNEGSKA (reference sequence).

This clonotype turned up a few times. The chain combines TRBV12-3 or TRBV12-4 with TRBJ2-7; 15 positions match TRBD2. With V trimmed by 6 bases and J by 7 bases, 7 bases remained unmatched. CDR3 length equals 15 residues. The DNA of the CDR3 is TGTGCCAGCAGAAAACCGGGACTAGCGGGAGGAGAGCAGTACTTC. Translation: CASRKPGLAGGEQYF.

This clonotype turned up a few times. V is TRBV4-1 and J is TRBJ2-4; D is uncertain. The V gene lost 2 bases and the J gene lost 0 bases, with 14 bases spanning the gap. Looked up from germline, CDR1 is MGHRA and CDR2 is YSYEKL. The CDR3 is 17 amino acids. The CDR3, as DNA: TGCGCCAGCAGCCAACCCGTGGGCAGTTTAGCCAAAAACATTCAGTACTTC. Translation: CASSQPVGSLAKNIQYF.

About this clonotype: A much larger clonotype is one base distant, so this may be a read error. The genes are TRBV4-3 and TRBJ2-3; D might be TRBD2 (6 bases). CDR1 and CDR2 (germline): LGHNA, YSLEER. The CDR3 length is 16 residues. Trimming cost V 4 bases and J 1 base, with 15 bases left between them. The CDR3 nucleotides read TGCGCCAGCAGCCCTCGACTAACGGGGGGCACAGATACGCAGTATTTT. It is translated as CASSPRLTGGTDTQYF.

This clonotype was counted a few times. The chain employs TRBV4-2 and TRBJ2-7; 8 bases align to TRBD1. Germline V lookup: CDR1 LGHNA, CDR2 YNFKEQ. This CDR3 comprises 14 residues. The junction had 9 bases not matched to a gene; V was cut back by 7 bases and J by 4 bases. The DNA of the CDR3 is TGTGCCAGCATCCCTCACAGGGGGAGATACGAGCAGTACTTC. Its translation is CASIPHRGRYEQYF.

Ten or more counts support this clonotype. The chain has TRBV6-1 and TRBJ2-7; 12 nucleotides align to TRBD2. The CDR3 consists of 15 residues. Germline-derived CDR1 and CDR2 are MNHNS and SASEGT. With 6 bases clipped from V and 3 bases from J, the junction kept 6 bases outside the gene matches. CDR3: CASRGQTSGSYEQYF. The CDR3 region has the DNA TGTGCCAGCAGGGGACAGACTAGCGGGAGCTACGAGCAGTACTTC.

This clonotype was seen ten or more times. This chain uses TRBV4-1 with TRBJ2-2, with TRBD2 matching over 12 bases. Germline CDR1 reads MGHRA; CDR2 reads YSYEKL. V dropped 4 bases and J dropped 7; count of bases not matched to a gene: 7. The CDR3 extends over 16 amino acids. Here the CDR3 DNA reads TGCGCCAGCAGCCCGATCGGACTAGCGGGATTCGGGGAGCTGTTTTTT. This gives the protein CASSPIGLAGFGELFF.

The chain recombines TRBV12-3 or TRBV12-4 with TRBJ2-1; 7 positions agree with TRBD2. Trimming cost V 5 bases and J 6 bases; bases outside gene matches: 7. The CDR3 is made up of 14 amino acids. The CDR3 bases are TGTGCCAGCAGTATACTAGCGTTCGGCAATGAGCAGTTCTTC. This encodes CASSILAFGNEQFF.